A selection of T cell receptor beta chains follows, all from one sample in a study of cytomegalovirus exposure and HLA in healthy donors. Some clones are missing from TCRdb's copy, which holds only in-frame ones; the method was immunoSEQ multiplex PCR. The repertoire holds under 200,000 clones, less than 95% seen once, with 3% to 3.5% in the top ten. Input material: PBMCs. These receptors were taken from a woman aged 18 to 35 in good health and CMV-seropositive. Both conserved end residues are part of each CDR3. A D gene is named only where the DNA matches it firmly. Rows may omit the clone size; those that give it use once, few, many or a size class.

V gene,D gene,clone size,J gene,CDR3 protein,CDR3 DNA
TRBV15,-,-,TRBJ1-2,CATSRDGGAGGYTF,TGTGCCACCAGCAGAGATGGGGGGGCCGGTGGCTACACCTTC
TRBV6-5,TRBD1,-,TRBJ1-1,CASSFGQGVEAFF,TGTGCCAGCAGTTTCGGACAGGGGGTTGAAGCTTTCTTT
TRBV7-3,-,-,TRBJ1-5,CASNGFQPQHF,TGTGCCAGCAACGGGTTTCAGCCCCAGCATTTT
TRBV4-2,TRBD2,-,TRBJ2-3,CASSPPSGRTTDTQYF,TGTGCCAGCAGCCCCCCTAGCGGGAGAACGACAGATACGCAGTATTTT
TRBV6-5,TRBD2,-,TRBJ2-7,CASSSLAGPSYEQYF,TGTGCCAGCAGTTCCTTAGCGGGGCCCTCCTACGAGCAGTACTTC
TRBV6-1,TRBD1,few,TRBJ2-2,CASSPTGANTGELFF,TGTGCCAGCAGTCCGACAGGGGCGAACACCGGGGAGCTGTTTTTT
TRBV4-1,-,-,TRBJ1-4,CASSQDGASNEKLFF,TGCGCCAGCAGCCAAGACGGAGCTTCTAATGAAAAACTGTTTTTT
TRBV7-2,-,-,TRBJ2-6,CASSSHLGAISGANVLTF,TGTGCCAGCAGCAGCCACTTAGGGGCTATCTCTGGGGCCAACGTCCTGACTTTC
TRBV28,-,few,TRBJ2-7,CASSLTGDSYEQYF,TGTGCCAGCAGCCTGACAGGCGACTCCTACGAGCAGTACTTC
TRBV30,-,-,TRBJ1-2,CACSGSPYGYTF,TGTGCCTGTTCAGGGTCCCCCTATGGCTACACCTTC
TRBV6-1,-,once,TRBJ1-6,CASSERVAGFESSSPLHF,TGTGCCAGCAGTGAAAGGGTGGCAGGGTTCGAATCGTCTTCACCCCTCCACTTT
TRBV1,-,once,TRBJ2-2,CTSSQEEGLAGGPDTGELFF,TGCACCAGCAGCCAAGAGGAAGGGCTAGCGGGAGGGCCGGACACCGGGGAGCTGTTTTTT
TRBV9,TRBD1,-,TRBJ2-3,CASSARQGAHTDTQYF,TGTGCCAGCAGCGCCCGCCAGGGGGCGCACACAGATACGCAGTATTTT
TRBV7-9,TRBD2,-,TRBJ2-7,CASSRERGSYEQYF,TGTGCCAGCAGCCGGGAGCGGGGCTCCTACGAGCAGTACTTC
TRBV13,-,once,TRBJ2-3,CASSTRDWGTQYF,TGTGCCAGCAGCACCCGGGACTGGGGTACGCAGTATTTT
TRBV6-1,-,-,TRBJ2-7,CASSEPGRADYEQYF,TGTGCCAGCAGTGAGCCTGGCAGGGCTGACTACGAGCAGTACTTC
TRBV4-1,-,-,TRBJ2-7,CASSQVGGLREQYF,TGCGCCAGCAGCCAAGTGGGGGGGCTACGGGAGCAGTACTTC
TRBV27,TRBD2,-,TRBJ2-3,CASSLREGDTQYF,TGTGCCAGCAGTTTAAGGGAGGGGGATACGCAGTATTTT
TRBV10-3,-,few,TRBJ2-7,CAISQLGTSYEQYF,TGTGCCATCAGCCAACTTGGGACTTCGTACGAGCAGTACTTC
TRBV18,TRBD1,-,TRBJ2-1,CASSQRTGGAPYNEQFF,TGTGCCAGCTCACAACGGACAGGGGGCGCCCCCTACAATGAGCAGTTCTTC
TRBV4-1,TRBD2,-,TRBJ2-5,CASSLSDGGRQETQYF,TGCGCCAGCAGCCTCTCGGACGGCGGGAGACAAGAGACCCAGTACTTC
TRBV27,-,-,TRBJ2-7,CASSPTDFYEQYF,TGTGCCAGCAGTCCGACAGATTTCTACGAGCAGTACTTC
TRBV5-1,TRBD2,-,TRBJ2-1,CASSWTSGLDDNEQFF,TGCGCCAGCAGCTGGACCTCGGGACTAGACGACAATGAGCAGTTCTTC
TRBV9,TRBD1,few,TRBJ2-7,CASSGQGAYEQYF,TGTGCCAGCAGCGGACAGGGGGCCTACGAGCAGTACTTC
TRBV7-8,-,-,TRBJ2-7,CASSLGLGKYEQYF,TGTGCCAGCAGCTTAGGACTAGGAAAGTACGAGCAGTACTTC
TRBV28,TRBD1,-,TRBJ1-2,CASSRTGTGGYTF,TGTGCCAGCAGCCGGACAGGGACGGGTGGCTACACCTTC
TRBV5-6,-,-,TRBJ1-1,CASSLPGADGEAFF,TGTGCCAGCAGCTTGCCAGGGGCGGATGGTGAAGCTTTCTTT
TRBV28,TRBD2,few,TRBJ2-5,CASSPPGLAGGGETQYF,TGTGCCAGCAGTCCCCCGGGACTAGCGGGAGGAGGAGAGACCCAGTACTTC
TRBV30,-,-,TRBJ2-5,CAWSPVRGTQYF,TGTGCCTGGAGTCCCGTTCGCGGCACCCAGTACTTC
TRBV9,TRBD1,-,TRBJ1-1,CASSGQGPEAFF,TGTGCCAGCAGCGGACAGGGGCCTGAAGCTTTCTTT
TRBV27,TRBD1,-,TRBJ1-1,CASSPGTGVTEAFF,TGTGCCAGCAGTCCGGGGACAGGGGTTACTGAAGCTTTCTTT
TRBV15,TRBD1,-,TRBJ2-1,CATSPGQGYNEQFF,TGTGCCACCAGCCCGGGACAGGGGTACAATGAGCAGTTCTTC
TRBV5-1,TRBD2,-,TRBJ2-3,CASSSGLDSTDTQYF,TGCGCCAGCAGCTCCGGACTAGACAGCACAGATACGCAGTATTTT
TRBV5-1,TRBD2,-,TRBJ2-7,CASSLGTSGGPDYEQYF,TGCGCCAGCAGCTTAGGGACTAGCGGGGGGCCGGACTACGAGCAGTACTTC
TRBV6-5,TRBD1,-,TRBJ1-3,CASRRTGGNTIYF,TGTGCCAGCAGGCGGACAGGGGGAAACACCATATATTTT
TRBV28,TRBD2,-,TRBJ2-5,CASSLSSGEETQYF,TGTGCCAGCAGTTTATCTAGCGGAGAAGAGACCCAGTACTTC
TRBV5-8,TRBD1,-,TRBJ2-2,CASSPRGQGGTGELFF,TGTGCCAGCAGCCCCCGAGGACAGGGGGGCACCGGGGAGCTGTTTTTT
TRBV7-9,TRBD2,-,TRBJ2-1,CASSFPLAGGLDEQFF,TGTGCCAGCAGCTTTCCACTAGCGGGGGGGCTGGATGAGCAGTTCTTC
TRBV27,-,-,TRBJ2-6,CASSFGGAPGANVLTF,TGTGCCAGCAGTTTCGGAGGGGCACCTGGGGCCAACGTCCTGACTTTC
TRBV28,-,-,TRBJ2-1,CASRAGASDYNEQFF,TGTGCCAGCAGGGCGGGGGCTAGTGACTACAATGAGCAGTTCTTC
TRBV7-2,TRBD2,-,TRBJ2-7,CASSLVGPRGLAGSYEQYF,TGTGCCAGCAGCTTAGTCGGGCCCCGGGGACTAGCGGGATCCTACGAGCAGTACTTC
TRBV27,-,-,TRBJ2-7,CASSFGLTYEQYF,TGTGCCAGCAGTTTCGGTTTGACCTACGAGCAGTACTTC
TRBV2,-,-,TRBJ2-2,CASSGISGNTGELFF,TGTGCCAGCAGTGGAATTAGCGGGAACACCGGGGAGCTGTTTTTT
TRBV7-9,-,-,TRBJ2-2,CASSSYARELFF,TGTGCCAGCAGCTCCTACGCGCGAGAGCTGTTTTTT
TRBV11-2,TRBD2,once,TRBJ2-7,CASSFGTRGYEQYF,TGTGCCAGCAGCTTTGGGACTAGGGGCTACGAGCAGTACTTC
TRBV7-9,TRBD2,-,TRBJ2-7,CASSPFGGGRDSPSYEQYF,TGTGCCAGCAGCCCGTTCGGAGGCGGGAGGGACTCCCCATCCTACGAGCAGTACTTC